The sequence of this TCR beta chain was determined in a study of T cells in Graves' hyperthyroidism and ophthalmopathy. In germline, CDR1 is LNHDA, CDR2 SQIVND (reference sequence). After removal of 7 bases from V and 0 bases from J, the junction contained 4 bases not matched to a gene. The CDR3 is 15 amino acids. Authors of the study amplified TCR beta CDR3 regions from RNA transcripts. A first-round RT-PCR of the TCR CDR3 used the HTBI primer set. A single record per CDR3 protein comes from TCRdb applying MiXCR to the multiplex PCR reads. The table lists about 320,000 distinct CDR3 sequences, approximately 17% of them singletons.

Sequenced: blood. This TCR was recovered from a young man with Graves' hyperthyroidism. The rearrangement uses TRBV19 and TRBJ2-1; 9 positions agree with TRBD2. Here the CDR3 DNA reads TGTGCCAGTAAGCGGGAGGTAAGCTCCTACAATGAGCAGTTCTTC. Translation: CASKREVSSYNEQFF.